This TCR beta chain was found in a study of Ad26.COV2.S vaccination and SARS-CoV-2 variants (dated by TCRdb to the early 2020s). Some background on the complete study: Donors in the vaccine arm were drawn from COV1001, a phase I-IIa trial of Ad26.COV2.S in healthy adults that was multicentre, randomized, double-blind and placebo-controlled. The TCR-sequenced set comprised about 32 samples: around 20 Ad26.COV2.S vaccine recipients, 5 placebo recipients and 8 SARS-CoV-2 convalescent individuals. The specificity and breadth of SARS-CoV-2-reactive T cell receptors after Ad26.COV2.S vaccination were assessed by TCRbeta repertoire sequencing. Blinding of investigators to trial group allocation was maintained during experiments and outcome assessment. Ad26.COV2.S was administered intramuscularly at a dose of 5x10^10 or 1x10^11 viral particles, either as one shot or as two shots given 56 days apart. Participants in the trial were split at random into five groups of five each, receiving low-dose or high-dose Ad26.COV2.S once or twice, or else placebo on both occasions. What the authors observed across the whole study: Higher spike-specific TCR breadth was observed in Ad26.COV2.S recipients than in placebo recipients (P = 0.0014). After vaccination, spike-specific CD8+ and CD4+ T cell responses were reported to show substantial breadth. The authors noted that total T cell responses may have been underestimated by the TCR breadth and depth analyses. Non-spike TCR breadth was comparable between vaccine and placebo recipients, consistent with the vaccine containing only spike. The study was not powered for comparison of responses between vaccine doses or regimens.

The germline V gene sets CDR1 to SGDLS and CDR2 to YYNGEE. Germline trimming amounts to 3 bases on V and 5 bases on J, with 5 as the count of junction bases outside the gene matches. Reading from cysteine to phenylalanine, the CDR3 counts 15 amino acids. The retained sequence is limited to the CDR3, 45 bases, with the frame set at the first base. The immunoSEQ Assay was used to sequence TCRbeta CDR3 regions. After extraction, genomic DNA underwent amplification by bias-controlled multiplex PCR, followed by high-throughput sequencing. Processing in the source paper ran as follows. To quantify the absolute abundance of every unique TCRbeta CDR3 region, sequences were collapsed and filtered. T cell fraction was estimated by normalizing TCRbeta template counts to usable DNA, which was measured by amplifying reference genes present in all nucleated cells. Repertoire TCRs were annotated as SARS-CoV-2-specific when V gene, CDR3 amino acid sequence and J gene were exactly matched to a known reactive TCR set. The reference SARS-CoV-2 TCR set was obtained from MIRA and was filtered for enrichment in COVID-19-positive ImmuneCODE repertoires, whereby public or cross-reactive TCRs were removed. Based on the MIRA antigens, annotated TCRs were further analysed at the level of specific ORF or position within ORF. Breadth was defined as annotated unique rearrangements over total unique productive rearrangements; depth was the summed frequency of those rearrangements. Group comparisons of TCR breadth used two-sided Wilcoxon rank-sum tests. This immuneACCESS table, as held by TCRdb, lists in-frame sequences with V and J called but not all clones. Of the missing ones, under half trace to an unresolved V gene in checked studies; the others have no known cause. V and J calls and clone size are given by that table; D and trimming were obtained from the DNA. The sample table holds 400,000 to 450,000 clones, of which 80% to 95% were seen once. The leading ten clones occupy more than 1.5% of the sample.

Sample treatment or condition, as interpreted from the label and publication: 19 received Ad26.COV2.S at low or high dose, single or two shots; 5 received placebo; per-sample allocation not given. Repertoires of vaccine and placebo recipients were sequenced from samples taken on day 63 after the first injection. In Cohort 1b, 25 to 30 adults aged 18-55 years were enrolled at a single site in Boston, USA, between 29 July and 7 August 2020. As a vaccine, Ad26.COV2.S was a replication-incompetent adenovirus type 26 vector that expressed a prefusion-stabilized SARS-CoV-2 spike protein derived from the original Wuhan strain. As for this clone: There is no known antigen for this receptor. Base qualities were left out, and no much larger clone turns up one base away.

Recombination joined TRBV9 with TRBJ2-7, and 13 bases in between align with TRBD2. This TCR derives from a person aged 18-60 years who received the Ad26.COV2.S COVID-19 vaccine or a placebo. The sequencing here drew on peripheral blood, taken in a trial of Ad26.COV2.S vaccine versus placebo. CDR3 loop: CASSGTSGGANEQYF. The DNA reads TGTGCCAGCAGCGGCACTAGCGGGGGGGCTAACGAGCAGTACTTC.